The sample holds a few counts of the clone carrying this T cell receptor beta chain. The data belong to a study of cytomegalovirus exposure and HLA in healthy donors. The CDR3 spans 19 residues. V lost 6 bases, J lost 0 bases, and 15 bases stayed unmatched. Germline CDR1 is SGHTA and CDR2 is FQGNSA. PCR primers comprised 60 Vbeta and 13 Jbeta primers. Measured with immunoSEQ multiplex PCR; TCRdb has only the in-frame clones, and not every one. In the table there are around 100,000 clones, more than 75% of which are singletons. The sequenced material came from PBMCs. The genes are TRBV7-2 and TRBJ2-3; TRBD2 matches 10 bases. The TCR sequence derives from a woman aged 40 to 50 in good health and CMV-seronegative. CDR3: CASRLNSGRILSSTDTQYF. Here the CDR3 DNA reads TGTGCCAGCAGATTAAATAGCGGGAGGATTCTTTCTAGCACAGATACGCAGTATTTT.